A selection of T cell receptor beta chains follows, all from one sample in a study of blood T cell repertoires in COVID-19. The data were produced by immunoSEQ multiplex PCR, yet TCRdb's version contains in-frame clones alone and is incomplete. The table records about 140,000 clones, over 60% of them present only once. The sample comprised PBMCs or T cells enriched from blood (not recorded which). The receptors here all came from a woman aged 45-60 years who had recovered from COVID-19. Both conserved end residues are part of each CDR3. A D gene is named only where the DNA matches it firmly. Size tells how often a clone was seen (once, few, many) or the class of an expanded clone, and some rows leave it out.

CDR3 protein: CASSSPRGADHYGYTF
CDR3 DNA: TGTGCCAGCAGTTCCCCCCGGGGGGCAGATCATTATGGCTACACCTTC
J gene: TRBJ1-2
D gene: .
V gene: TRBV6-5
clone size: .

CDR3 protein: CAWSPRLYGYTF
CDR3 DNA: TGTGCCTGGAGTCCCCGCCTATATGGCTACACCTTC
J gene: TRBJ1-2
D gene: .
V gene: TRBV30
clone size: .

CDR3 protein: CASSLGRRGDGYTF
CDR3 DNA: TGCGCCAGCAGCCTCGGACGGAGGGGAGATGGCTACACCTTC
J gene: TRBJ1-2
D gene: .
V gene: TRBV4-1
clone size: .

CDR3 protein: CASSDPGQDNSPLHF
CDR3 DNA: TGTGCCAGCAGTGACCCGGGACAAGATAATTCACCCCTCCACTTT
J gene: TRBJ1-6
D gene: .
V gene: TRBV6-4
clone size: .

CDR3 protein: CASSPDRAGNTIYF
CDR3 DNA: TGTGCCAGCAGCCCGGACAGGGCTGGAAACACCATATATTTT
J gene: TRBJ1-3
D gene: TRBD1
V gene: TRBV5-8
clone size: .

CDR3 protein: CASSLILAGGVDTQYF
CDR3 DNA: TGTGCCAGCAGCTTAATCCTAGCGGGGGGGGTAGATACGCAGTATTTT
J gene: TRBJ2-3
D gene: TRBD2
V gene: TRBV11-2
clone size: once

CDR3 protein: CASSPGPPGLSSPLHF
CDR3 DNA: TGTGCCAGCTCACCAGGTCCCCCGGGGTTGAGTTCACCCCTCCACTTT
J gene: TRBJ1-6
D gene: .
V gene: TRBV18
clone size: .

CDR3 protein: CAWSRQGAYNSPLHF
CDR3 DNA: TGTGCCTGGAGTCGACAGGGGGCTTATAATTCACCCCTCCACTTT
J gene: TRBJ1-6
D gene: TRBD1
V gene: TRBV30
clone size: .

CDR3 protein: CASSYPTGGGTDTQYF
CDR3 DNA: TGCGCCAGCAGTTACCCGACAGGGGGCGGCACAGATACGCAGTATTTT
J gene: TRBJ2-3
D gene: TRBD1
V gene: TRBV5-1
clone size: once

CDR3 protein: CASSPRQVNSPLHF
CDR3 DNA: TGTGCCAGCAGCCCACGACAGGTCAATTCACCCCTCCACTTT
J gene: TRBJ1-6
D gene: .
V gene: TRBV3-1/TRBV3-2
clone size: few

CDR3 protein: CASSYEAGVSGGYTF
CDR3 DNA: TGTGCCAGCAGTTACGAGGCAGGGGTTTCAGGTGGCTACACCTTC
J gene: TRBJ1-2
D gene: .
V gene: TRBV6-5
clone size: .

CDR3 protein: CASSELAGGPRETQYF
CDR3 DNA: TGTGCCAGCAGCGAACTAGCGGGAGGGCCTCGGGAGACCCAGTACTTC
J gene: TRBJ2-5
D gene: TRBD2
V gene: TRBV7-2
clone size: .

CDR3 protein: CASSPSGFGLAEQETQYF
CDR3 DNA: TGTGCCAGCAGCCCTAGCGGGTTCGGACTAGCGGAACAAGAGACCCAGTACTTC
J gene: TRBJ2-5
D gene: TRBD2
V gene: TRBV9
clone size: .

CDR3 protein: CSANRGRSPEAFF
CDR3 DNA: TGCAGCGCCAACAGGGGGCGCTCACCTGAAGCTTTCTTT
J gene: TRBJ1-1
D gene: TRBD1
V gene: TRBV29-1
clone size: once

CDR3 protein: CASSPSTDTQYF
CDR3 DNA: TGTGCCAGCAGCCCTAGCACAGATACGCAGTATTTT
J gene: TRBJ2-3
D gene: .
V gene: TRBV7-3
clone size: .

CDR3 protein: CASSSNGAITDTQYF
CDR3 DNA: TGTGCCAGCAGTTCTAACGGTGCCATCACAGATACGCAGTATTTT
J gene: TRBJ2-3
D gene: .
V gene: TRBV6-5
clone size: once

CDR3 protein: CASSWRTDSYNEQFF
CDR3 DNA: TGTGCCAGCAGCTGGAGGACAGACTCCTACAATGAGCAGTTCTTC
J gene: TRBJ2-1
D gene: .
V gene: TRBV14
clone size: .

CDR3 protein: CASSLVGTGHNEQFF
CDR3 DNA: TGTGCCAGCAGCTTGGTGGGGACAGGCCACAATGAGCAGTTCTTC
J gene: TRBJ2-1
D gene: TRBD1
V gene: TRBV5-4
clone size: .

CDR3 protein: CASSLGGEANYGYTF
CDR3 DNA: TGTGCCAGCAGCTTAGGGGGAGAAGCTAACTATGGCTACACCTTC
J gene: TRBJ1-2
D gene: .
V gene: TRBV7-9
clone size: .

CDR3 protein: CASSRAGGTGELFF
CDR3 DNA: TGTGCCAGCAGCCGGGCAGGGGGCACCGGGGAGCTGTTTTTT
J gene: TRBJ2-2
D gene: TRBD1
V gene: TRBV3-1/TRBV3-2
clone size: .

CDR3 protein: CASSLGTASSYEQYF
CDR3 DNA: TGTGCCAGCTCGCTTGGGACAGCGAGCTCCTACGAGCAGTACTTC
J gene: TRBJ2-7
D gene: TRBD1
V gene: TRBV28
clone size: .

CDR3 protein: CASSGESNGYTF
CDR3 DNA: TGTGCCAGCTCAGGGGAGTCGAATGGCTACACCTTC
J gene: TRBJ1-2
D gene: .
V gene: TRBV18
clone size: once

CDR3 protein: CASSLRGQNYGYTF
CDR3 DNA: TGCGCCAGCAGCTTAAGGGGGCAGAACTATGGCTACACCTTC
J gene: TRBJ1-2
D gene: TRBD1
V gene: TRBV5-1
clone size: .

CDR3 protein: CASSPSEREGPTGELFF
CDR3 DNA: TGTGCCAGCAGTCCGTCTGAGCGGGAGGGCCCGACCGGGGAGCTGTTTTTT
J gene: TRBJ2-2
D gene: TRBD2
V gene: TRBV28
clone size: few

CDR3 protein: CASSQDRGIHEQYF
CDR3 DNA: TGTGCCAGCAGCCAGGACAGGGGCATCCACGAGCAGTACTTC
J gene: TRBJ2-7
D gene: TRBD1
V gene: TRBV6-5
clone size: once

CDR3 protein: CASSERAGTINEQFF
CDR3 DNA: TGTGCCAGCAGCGAGAGAGCGGGGACAATCAATGAGCAGTTCTTC
J gene: TRBJ2-1
D gene: .
V gene: TRBV7-2
clone size: .

CDR3 protein: CASSIAGGNTGELFF
CDR3 DNA: TGTGCCAGCTCAATAGCGGGAGGCAACACCGGGGAGCTGTTTTTT
J gene: TRBJ2-2
D gene: TRBD2
V gene: TRBV18
clone size: .

CDR3 protein: CASSEWTGSNTGELFF
CDR3 DNA: TGCGCCAGCAGCGAATGGACAGGGAGCAACACCGGGGAGCTGTTTTTT
J gene: TRBJ2-2
D gene: TRBD1
V gene: TRBV5-1
clone size: .

CDR3 protein: CASSAGQGFTGETQYF
CDR3 DNA: TGTGCCAGCAGCGCCGGGCAGGGTTTTACGGGAGAGACCCAGTACTTC
J gene: TRBJ2-5
D gene: .
V gene: TRBV9
clone size: .

CDR3 protein: CASSIYSGTGANVLTF
CDR3 DNA: TGTGCCAGTAGTATCTACAGTGGTACTGGGGCCAACGTCCTGACTTTC
J gene: TRBJ2-6
D gene: .
V gene: TRBV19
clone size: once

CDR3 protein: CASSSRAIGQYF
CDR3 DNA: TGTGCCAGCAGTTCGCGGGCCATCGGGCAGTACTTC
J gene: TRBJ2-7
D gene: .
V gene: TRBV28
clone size: once

CDR3 protein: CASSFRTGGRLNEAFF
CDR3 DNA: TGTGCCAGCAGCTTTCGCACGGGGGGTCGCCTGAATGAAGCTTTCTTT
J gene: TRBJ1-1
D gene: .
V gene: TRBV11-1
clone size: .

CDR3 protein: CAWSVRGPRGDTQYF
CDR3 DNA: TGTGCCTGGAGTGTACGGGGACCCAGGGGAGATACGCAGTATTTT
J gene: TRBJ2-3
D gene: .
V gene: TRBV30
clone size: .

CDR3 protein: CASSSRGDEQFF
CDR3 DNA: TGTGCCAGCAGCTCTCGGGGGGACGAGCAGTTCTTC
J gene: TRBJ2-1
D gene: TRBD2
V gene: TRBV11-3
clone size: .

CDR3 protein: CASSQVGVDGANVLTF
CDR3 DNA: TGTGCCAGCAGCCAAGTAGGGGTTGACGGGGCCAACGTCCTGACTTTC
J gene: TRBJ2-6
D gene: .
V gene: TRBV4-2
clone size: many

CDR3 protein: CASSLTGGSYNEQFF
CDR3 DNA: TGCGCCAGCAGCTTGACGGGGGGCTCCTACAATGAGCAGTTCTTC
J gene: TRBJ2-1
D gene: TRBD2
V gene: TRBV5-1
clone size: .

CDR3 protein: CASSTDRGNTEAFF
CDR3 DNA: TGTGCCAGTAGTACGGACAGGGGAAACACTGAAGCTTTCTTT
J gene: TRBJ1-1
D gene: TRBD1
V gene: TRBV19
clone size: .

CDR3 protein: CASSPGQGAHNEQFF
CDR3 DNA: TGTGCCAGTAGCCCCGGACAGGGGGCCCACAATGAGCAGTTCTTC
J gene: TRBJ2-1
D gene: TRBD1
V gene: TRBV19
clone size: .

CDR3 protein: CASSPPRGIETQYF
CDR3 DNA: TGTGCCAGCAGTCCTCCGAGGGGGATCGAGACCCAGTACTTC
J gene: TRBJ2-5
D gene: .
V gene: TRBV28
clone size: once

CDR3 protein: CASSLERREAFF
CDR3 DNA: TGTGCCAGCAGCTTAGAGCGGAGAGAAGCTTTCTTT
J gene: TRBJ1-1
D gene: .
V gene: TRBV7-9
clone size: .

CDR3 protein: CASSSFWTGWTGELFF
CDR3 DNA: TGTGCCAGCAGCTCCTTCTGGACAGGGTGGACCGGGGAGCTGTTTTTT
J gene: TRBJ2-2
D gene: TRBD1
V gene: TRBV7-9
clone size: .

CDR3 protein: CAWSLTGLHGEKLFF
CDR3 DNA: TGTGCCTGGAGCTTGACAGGGCTGCATGGTGAAAAACTGTTTTTT
J gene: TRBJ1-4
D gene: TRBD1
V gene: TRBV30
clone size: once

CDR3 protein: CASSATGFETQYF
CDR3 DNA: TGTGCCAGCAGCGCGACAGGGTTCGAGACCCAGTACTTC
J gene: TRBJ2-5
D gene: TRBD1
V gene: TRBV2
clone size: .

CDR3 protein: CASSPGRAYGYTF
CDR3 DNA: TGTGCCAGCAGCCCAGGGAGGGCCTATGGCTACACCTTC
J gene: TRBJ1-2
D gene: .
V gene: TRBV9
clone size: .

CDR3 protein: CASSSLLAGIDNEQFF
CDR3 DNA: TGTGCCAGCAGCTCCTTACTAGCGGGGATAGACAATGAGCAGTTCTTC
J gene: TRBJ2-1
D gene: TRBD2
V gene: TRBV5-6
clone size: .

CDR3 protein: CASSQNRGNSPLHF
CDR3 DNA: TGTGCCAGCAGCCAAAACAGGGGAAACTCACCCCTCCACTTT
J gene: TRBJ1-6
D gene: TRBD1
V gene: TRBV3-1/TRBV3-2
clone size: .

CDR3 protein: CASSLLGQGYYGYTF
CDR3 DNA: TGTGCCAGCAGTCTATTGGGACAGGGCTACTATGGCTACACCTTC
J gene: TRBJ1-2
D gene: TRBD1
V gene: TRBV27
clone size: .

CDR3 protein: CASSQPGQVASNQPQHF
CDR3 DNA: TGTGCCAGCAGCCAACCTGGACAAGTGGCCAGCAATCAGCCCCAGCATTTT
J gene: TRBJ1-5
D gene: .
V gene: TRBV3-1/TRBV3-2
clone size: few

CDR3 protein: CASSPKGGQGSYEQYF
CDR3 DNA: TGTGCCAGCAGTCCAAAAGGTGGACAGGGCTCCTACGAGCAGTACTTC
J gene: TRBJ2-7
D gene: TRBD1
V gene: TRBV5-5
clone size: .

CDR3 protein: CASTRGNQPQHF
CDR3 DNA: TGTGCCAGTACCCGGGGCAATCAGCCCCAGCATTTT
J gene: TRBJ1-5
D gene: .
V gene: TRBV19
clone size: .

CDR3 protein: CASSYSRGEETQYF
CDR3 DNA: TGTGCCAGCAGTTATTCCAGGGGTGAAGAGACCCAGTACTTC
J gene: TRBJ2-5
D gene: .
V gene: TRBV6-5
clone size: .

CDR3 protein: CASGLGQTGGDQETQYF
CDR3 DNA: TGTGCTAGTGGTTTGGGGCAAACCGGGGGGGACCAAGAGACCCAGTACTTC
J gene: TRBJ2-5
D gene: TRBD2
V gene: TRBV12-5
clone size: .